Sequencing of this T cell receptor (beta chain) was carried out in a study of circulating CD8 cells and anti-PD-1 response in melanoma. The wider study: Every 2 weeks, patients got 3 mg/kg nivolumab intravenously. Complete or partial response defined responders; stable or progressive disease, non-responders. Study-wide findings and caveats: Replicates were generally not done for experiments. Peptide assays on expanded sorted subsets replaced tumor-based reactivity testing.

TCR libraries were prepared from 15 ng of total RNA with the QIAseq Immune Repertoire TCR panel. Using its own MiXCR run on the reads, TCRdb lists one record per CDR3 protein. The data contain approximately 240 distinct CDR3 sequences, more than 9% of them singletons. CDR1 and CDR2 from the germline V gene are LNHDA and SQIVND (reference sequence). The CDR3 length is 16 residues. Sorting of live CD3+CD8+TCRalphabeta+ cells by PD-1 and/or TIGIT gave four subsets. Comment on this clonotype: The antigen is undetermined. A junction end diverges from the germline sequence, so it may reflect a read error.

The chain carries TRBV19 and TRBJ2-3; 8 bases align to TRBD1. The sample consisted of CD8+ T cells from PBMCs, taken at baseline or after one month of anti-PD-1 therapy (not recorded which). The clonotype originates from a human donor with melanoma. The CDR3 sequence is CASSIPAGQGADTRYF. CDR3 nucleotides: TGTGCCAGTAGTATCCCTGCAGGCCAGGGGGCAGATACGCGGTATTTT.